Below, 25 T cell receptor beta chains from the same sample are listed, as sequenced in a study of cytomegalovirus exposure and HLA in healthy donors. Sequencing used immunoSEQ multiplex PCR; TCRdb keeps in-frame clones, though not all of them. The sample records about 350,000 clones, 87% being singletons. Specimen: PBMCs. The receptors originated from a woman in her twenties or thirties in good health and CMV-seropositive.

This chain uses TRBV6-1 with TRBJ1-5; D gene ambiguous. V lost 4 bases and J lost 5, with 15 bases in between. Germline V gene sequence: CDR1 MNHNS, CDR2 SASEGT. CDR3 length: 15 amino acids. In DNA form, the CDR3 reads TGTGCCAGCAGTGGGTACCCCTCCCGGGATCAGCCCCAGCATTTT. Amino acid sequence: CASSGYPSRDQPQHF.

The chain joins TRBV29-1 to TRBJ2-7, with 10 bases identical to TRBD2. CDR3 length: 16 residues. Trimming cost V 5 bases and J 0 bases; bases outside gene matches: 10. From germline, CDR1 is SQVTM and CDR2 ANQGSEA. CDR3 bases: TGCAGCGTTCCAGGGCTAGCGGGGGCCCTCTCCTACGAGCAGTACTTC. Protein product: CSVPGLAGALSYEQYF.

CDR3 residues: CASAPGGGNEQFF. In DNA, the CDR3 is TGTGCCAGCGCCCCTGGGGGGGGCAATGAGCAGTTCTTC. The rearrangement links TRBV11-3 to TRBJ2-1, with 7 nucleotides matching TRBD2. The CDR3 is 13 amino acids. Germline V gene sequence: CDR1 SGHNT, CDR2 YENEEA. V trimming: 8 bases; J trimming: 6 bases; junction bases outside the gene matches: 7.

This clone has only a few counts. The chain combines TRBV7-2 with TRBJ1-2; 10 bases line up with TRBD1. Germline assignment: CDR1 SGHTA and CDR2 FQGNSA. CDR3 length equals 14 residues. The V and J ends lost 3 bases and 7 bases, in that order; junction bases with no gene match: 5. CDR3 coding DNA: TGTGCCAGCAGCTTGGGACAGGGGATTACTGGCTACACCTTC. This encodes CASSLGQGITGYTF.

The rearrangement links TRBV6-1 to TRBJ2-3, with D perhaps being TRBD1 or TRBD2 (5 bases each). This CDR3 spans 14 amino acids. The V end lost 6 bases, the J end lost 1 base, and 11 bases lay between the germline ends. Per germline, CDR1 MNHNS and CDR2 SASEGT. For the CDR3, the DNA is TGTGCCAGCAGAAAAGGGACCCGCACAGATACGCAGTATTTT. This codes for CASRKGTRTDTQYF.

The J gene is TRBJ1-1, the V gene TRBV6-5; D unclear. In germline, CDR1 is MNHEY, CDR2 SVGAGI. V dropped 2 bases and J dropped 1 base, with 8 bases sitting between them. This CDR3 has 14 amino acids. The CDR3 bases are TGTGCCAGCAGTTACCTTCGGGGGAACACTGAAGCTTTCTTT. This gives the protein CASSYLRGNTEAFF.

The rearrangement links TRBV21-1 to TRBJ2-7; the table's D call of TRBD2 was not tested on the DNA. TRBV21-1 is a listed pseudogene. This CDR3 contains 11 residues. The CDR3 loop reads CASSKGGCLYF. The CDR3 nucleotides read TGTGCCAGCAGCAAGGGAGGCTGCCTGTACTTC.

The rearrangement joins TRBV5-6 to TRBJ1-2; weak D call: TRBD1 (5 bases). The CDR3 has 15 amino acids. Between the trimmed V and J ends, which lost 4 bases and 4 bases, there was a span of 17 bases. CDR1 and CDR2 (germline): SGHDT, YYEEEE. The CDR3 protein is CASSPGGRVGYGYTF. The CDR3 DNA reads as TGTGCCAGCAGCCCAGGAGGCAGGGTAGGCTATGGCTACACCTTC.

V usage is TRBV18 and J usage is TRBJ2-3; D not certain. Per germline, CDR1 KGHSH and CDR2 LQKENI. CDR3 length: 13 amino acids. The ends were cut back, 4 bases at V and 2 bases at J, with 7 bases in the middle. The DNA for the CDR3 is TGTGCCAGCTCACGGACCCTCACAGATACGCAGTATTTT. It encodes CASSRTLTDTQYF.

The rearrangement links TRBV2 to TRBJ2-1; D is unclear. Trimming took off 3 bases at V and 6 bases at J, with 9 bases between the two ends. The CDR3 sequence is 13 residues long. Germline V gives CDR1 SNHLY, CDR2 FYNNEI. CDR3 protein: CASSEDPTNEQFF. The CDR3, as DNA: TGTGCCAGCAGTGAGGACCCTACCAATGAGCAGTTCTTC.

The chain recombines TRBV27 with TRBJ1-5, with D possibly being TRBD1 (6 bases). Germline values: CDR1 MNHEY, CDR2 SMNVEV (reference sequence). The CDR3 is 15 amino acids. V lost 3 bases to trimming and J lost 7 bases, with 16 bases between them. The CDR3 reads CASSLGVGGRQPQHF. In DNA, the CDR3 is TGTGCCAGCAGTTTGGGCGTTGGGGGCCGACAGCCCCAGCATTTT.

The chain joins TRBV5-1 to TRBJ2-1; 10 bases agree with TRBD2. The CDR3 runs 15 residues. Germline assignment: CDR1 SGHRS and CDR2 YFSETQ. V shed 0 bases, J shed 9 bases, and the junction held 6 bases outside the gene matches. The CDR3 reads CASSLEPSGRFEQFF. The CDR3 DNA follows: TGCGCCAGCAGCTTGGAACCTAGCGGGAGATTTGAGCAGTTCTTC.

CDR3 in amino acids: CASSPASNYGYTF. The DNA for the CDR3 is TGCGCCAGCAGCCCGGCTAGCAACTATGGCTACACCTTC. The chain carries TRBV5-1 and TRBJ1-2; D is ambiguous. Per germline, CDR1 SGHRS and CDR2 YFSETQ. Trimming stripped 4 bases from V and 2 bases from J, with 9 bases between. The CDR3 loop spans 13 amino acids.

This clone has just one count. V usage is TRBV5-6 and J usage is TRBJ2-5, with TRBD1 identical over 7 bases. CDR1 and CDR2 (germline): SGHDT, YYEEEE. This CDR3 is built from 13 residues. With V trimmed by 0 bases and J by 4 bases, 0 bases remained unmatched. The CDR3 DNA follows: TGTGCCAGCAGCTTGGACAGGGGAGAGACCCAGTACTTC. Translating gives CASSLDRGETQYF.

V usage is TRBV27 and J usage is TRBJ2-5, with 8 bases aligning to TRBD1. CDR3 length: 16 residues. Germline CDR1 and CDR2: MNHEY and SMNVEV (reference sequence). Trimming cost V 5 bases and J 2 bases; bases outside gene matches: 10. The CDR3, as DNA: TGTGCCAGCAGTCCTCGGGGGACAGGTTTTCAAGAGACCCAGTACTTC. Translating it yields CASSPRGTGFQETQYF.

The chain recombines TRBV27 with TRBJ2-5; D assignment may be TRBD1 or TRBD2 (6 bases each). Germline-derived CDR1 and CDR2 are MNHEY and SMNVEV (reference sequence). Trimming shortened V by 6 bases and J by 2 bases, and 19 bases separated the two germline ends. The length of the CDR3 is 16 residues. The CDR3 DNA is TGTGCCAGCAGACGCGGGACACCCCTTACGCAAGAGACCCAGTACTTC. It is translated as CASRRGTPLTQETQYF.

The chain couples TRBV2 to TRBJ2-3, with D uncertain. This CDR3 has 13 residues. In germline, CDR1 is SNHLY, CDR2 FYNNEI. V gave up 9 bases and J gave up 2 bases, with 12 bases separating them. The chain's CDR3 is CARWTADTDTQYF. The CDR3 nucleotides read TGTGCCAGATGGACGGCCGACACAGATACGCAGTATTTT.

The J gene is TRBJ2-1, the V gene TRBV6-5, with 10 bases identical to TRBD2. Germline CDR1 MNHEY, CDR2 SVGAGI. J was trimmed by 10 bases and V by 2 bases; bases with no gene match: 5. This CDR3 is 14 amino acids long. Here the CDR3 reads CASSYASGSMEQFF. The CDR3 bases are TGTGCCAGCAGTTACGCTAGCGGGAGTATGGAGCAGTTCTTC.

The chain combines TRBV11-2 with TRBJ2-1; the match to TRBD2 covers 10 bases. The CDR3 has 18 amino acids. Germline trimming cut 2 bases from V and 0 bases from J; bases unmatched to any gene: 7. Looked up from germline, CDR1 is SGHAT and CDR2 is FQNNGV. The CDR3 loop reads CASSLLTSGTFSYNEQFF. The CDR3 DNA reads TGTGCCAGCAGCTTACTCACTAGCGGGACTTTCTCCTACAATGAGCAGTTCTTC.

The chain carries TRBV2 and TRBJ1-1, with 8 bases fitting TRBD1. J was trimmed by 1 base and V by 5 bases; bases with no gene match: 3. Germline V lookup: CDR1 SNHLY, CDR2 FYNNEI. This CDR3 has 14 amino acids. The CDR3 DNA sequence: TGTGCCAGCAGTAAGGACAGGGCGAACACTGAAGCTTTCTTT. Translated, it gives CASSKDRANTEAFF.

The V and J genes are TRBV5-1 and TRBJ1-1, with TRBD1 as a possible D gene (6 bases). The CDR3 contains 15 residues. Trimming removed 4 bases from V and 1 base from J, with 14 bases in between. CDR1 and CDR2 from the germline V gene are SGHRS and YFSETQ. This CDR3 reads CASSLPGTQNTEAFF. The CDR3 DNA is TGCGCCAGCAGCCTTCCCGGGACACAGAACACTGAAGCTTTCTTT.

The chain carries TRBV5-5 and TRBJ2-1; the match to TRBD1 covers 7 bases. This CDR3 region has 16 residues. V was clipped by 0 bases and J by 5 bases; unmatched bases: 8. Germline values: CDR1 SGHKS, CDR2 YYEKEE (reference sequence). The CDR3 spells CASSLGNRGKNNEQFF. CDR3 nucleotides: TGTGCCAGCAGCTTGGGTAACAGGGGAAAGAACAATGAGCAGTTCTTC.

This sequence joins TRBV7-9 and TRBJ2-7; D gene unclear. This CDR3 spans 13 amino acids. V gave up 0 bases and J gave up 5 bases, with 8 bases separating them. Per the germline V gene, CDR1 is SEHNR and CDR2 is FQNEAQ (reference sequence). The CDR3 sequence: CASSLALTNEQYF. The CDR3, as DNA: TGTGCCAGCAGCTTAGCGCTAACGAACGAGCAGTACTTC.

The J gene is TRBJ1-5, the V gene TRBV5-1; maybe TRBD1 (5 bases). CDR1 and CDR2 from the germline V gene are SGHRS and YFSETQ. The CDR3 length is 14 residues. V was clipped by 3 bases and J by 6 bases, with 13 bases between them. The CDR3 here is CASSSTVSGQPQHF. The CDR3 DNA sequence: TGCGCCAGCAGCTCGACAGTGTCGGGTCAGCCCCAGCATTTT.

This chain connects TRBV7-6 to TRBJ1-2; tentative D call: TRBD1 (6 bases). CDR1 is SGHVS, CDR2 FNYEAQ, per germline. The CDR3 sequence is 16 residues long. V gave up 5 bases and J gave up 6 bases, with 22 bases separating them. The CDR3, as DNA: TGTGCCAGCAGCCCCCGTTTCAAGGGACAAACGGATGGCTACACCTTC. The encoded protein is CASSPRFKGQTDGYTF.